This T cell receptor (beta chain) emerged from a study of T cells in Graves' hyperthyroidism and ophthalmopathy. TCR beta CDR3 sequences were amplified from RNA transcripts. The HTBI primer set drove a first-round RT-PCR of the TCR CDR3. TCRdb re-derived calls from the multiplex PCR reads in MiXCR, one entry per CDR3 protein. The repertoire includes fewer than 650,000 distinct CDR3 sequences, roughly 15% of them detected once, and about 4.5% sits in the top ten. Concerning this clonotype: Its antigen is still unknown.

Study results and caveats: Ophthalmopathy got predicted by the model a median approximately 6.3 months before its onset.

V gave up 0 bases and J gave up 7 bases; unmatched junction bases: 10. The CDR3 sequence is 16 residues long. Germline CDR1 reads SGHRS; CDR2 reads YFSETQ. This receptor was taken from a woman aged 40 to 50 with Graves' ophthalmopathy. This rearrangement joins TRBV5-1 to TRBJ2-7; 10 nucleotides align to TRBD1. Sequencing was carried out using blood. The CDR3 DNA sequence: TGCGCCAGCAGCTTGGAGCCGAATGACAGGGGGCCTGAGCAGTACTTC. Amino acid sequence: CASSLEPNDRGPEQYF.